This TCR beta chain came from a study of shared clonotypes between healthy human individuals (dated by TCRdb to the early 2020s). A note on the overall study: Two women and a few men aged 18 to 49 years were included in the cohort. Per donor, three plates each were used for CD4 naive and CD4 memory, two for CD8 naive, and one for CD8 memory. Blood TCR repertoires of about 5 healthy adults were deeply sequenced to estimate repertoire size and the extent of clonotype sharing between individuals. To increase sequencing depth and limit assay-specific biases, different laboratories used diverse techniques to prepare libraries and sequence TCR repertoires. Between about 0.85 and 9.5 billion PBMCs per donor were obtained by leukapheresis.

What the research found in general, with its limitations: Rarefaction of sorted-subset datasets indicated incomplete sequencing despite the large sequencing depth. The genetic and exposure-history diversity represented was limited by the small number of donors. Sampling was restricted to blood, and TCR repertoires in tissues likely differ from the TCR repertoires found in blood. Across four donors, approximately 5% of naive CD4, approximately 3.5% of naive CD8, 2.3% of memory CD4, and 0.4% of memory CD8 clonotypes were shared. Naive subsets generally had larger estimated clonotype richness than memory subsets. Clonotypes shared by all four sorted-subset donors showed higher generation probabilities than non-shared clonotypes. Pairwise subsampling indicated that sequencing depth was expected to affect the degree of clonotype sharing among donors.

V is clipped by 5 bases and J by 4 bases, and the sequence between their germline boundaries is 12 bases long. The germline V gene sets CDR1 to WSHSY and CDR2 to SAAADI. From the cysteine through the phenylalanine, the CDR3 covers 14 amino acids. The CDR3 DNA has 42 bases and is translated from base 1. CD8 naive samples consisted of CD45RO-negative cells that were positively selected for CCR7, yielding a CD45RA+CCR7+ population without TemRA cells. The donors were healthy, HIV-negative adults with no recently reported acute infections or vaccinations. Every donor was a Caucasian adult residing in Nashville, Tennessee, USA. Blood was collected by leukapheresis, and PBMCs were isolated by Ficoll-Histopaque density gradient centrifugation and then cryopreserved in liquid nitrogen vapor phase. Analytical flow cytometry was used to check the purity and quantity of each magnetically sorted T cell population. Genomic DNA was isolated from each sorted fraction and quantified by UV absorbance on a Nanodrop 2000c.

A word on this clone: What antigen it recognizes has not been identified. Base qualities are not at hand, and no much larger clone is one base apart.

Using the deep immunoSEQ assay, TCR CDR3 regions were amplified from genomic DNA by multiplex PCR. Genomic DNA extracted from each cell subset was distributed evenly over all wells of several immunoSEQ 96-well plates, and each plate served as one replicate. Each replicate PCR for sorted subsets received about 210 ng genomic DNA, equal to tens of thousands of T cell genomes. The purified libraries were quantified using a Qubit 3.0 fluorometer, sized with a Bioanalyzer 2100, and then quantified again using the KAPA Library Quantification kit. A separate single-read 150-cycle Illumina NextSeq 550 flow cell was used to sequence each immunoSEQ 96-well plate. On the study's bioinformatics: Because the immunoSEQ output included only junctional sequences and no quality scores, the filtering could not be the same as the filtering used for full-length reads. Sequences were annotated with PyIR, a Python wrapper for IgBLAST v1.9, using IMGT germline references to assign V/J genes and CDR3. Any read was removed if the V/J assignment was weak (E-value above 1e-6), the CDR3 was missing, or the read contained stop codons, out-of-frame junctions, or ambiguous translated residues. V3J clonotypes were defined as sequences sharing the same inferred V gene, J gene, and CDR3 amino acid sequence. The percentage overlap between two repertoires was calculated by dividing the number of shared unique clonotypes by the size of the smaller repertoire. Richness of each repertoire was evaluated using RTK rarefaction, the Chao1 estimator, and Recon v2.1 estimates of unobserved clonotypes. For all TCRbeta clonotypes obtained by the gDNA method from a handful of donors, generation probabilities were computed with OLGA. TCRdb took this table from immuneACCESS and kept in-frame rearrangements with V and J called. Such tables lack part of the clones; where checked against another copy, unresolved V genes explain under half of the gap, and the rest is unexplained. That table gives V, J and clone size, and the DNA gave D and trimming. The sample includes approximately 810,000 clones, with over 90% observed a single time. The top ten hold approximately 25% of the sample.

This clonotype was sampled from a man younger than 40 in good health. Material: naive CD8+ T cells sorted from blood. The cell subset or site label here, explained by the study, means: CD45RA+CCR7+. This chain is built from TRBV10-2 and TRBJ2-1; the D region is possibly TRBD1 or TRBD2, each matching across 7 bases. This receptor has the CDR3 CASSTGEGYNEQFF. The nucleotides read TGCGCCAGCAGTACAGGGGAGGGGTACAATGAGCAGTTCTTC.